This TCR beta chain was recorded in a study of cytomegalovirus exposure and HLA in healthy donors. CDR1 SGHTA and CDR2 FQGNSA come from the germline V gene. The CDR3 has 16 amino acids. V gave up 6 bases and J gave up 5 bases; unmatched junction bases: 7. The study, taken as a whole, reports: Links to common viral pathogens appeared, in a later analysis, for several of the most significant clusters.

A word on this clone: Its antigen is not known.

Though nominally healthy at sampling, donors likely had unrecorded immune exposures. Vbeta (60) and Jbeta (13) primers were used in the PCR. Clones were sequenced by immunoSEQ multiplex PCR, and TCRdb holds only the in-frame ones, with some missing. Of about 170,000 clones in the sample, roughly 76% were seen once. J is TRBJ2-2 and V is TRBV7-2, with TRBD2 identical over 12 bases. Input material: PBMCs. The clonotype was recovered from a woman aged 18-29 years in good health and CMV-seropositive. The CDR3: CASSRPSGGATGELFF. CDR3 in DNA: TGTGCCAGCAGTCGCCCTAGCGGGGGGGCAACCGGGGAGCTGTTTTTT.